This T cell receptor beta chain is from a study of shared clonotypes between healthy human individuals. This table comes from immunoSEQ multiplex PCR, and its TCRdb copy is limited to in-frame clones, with some not included. This sample has some 740,000 clones, with around 92% found just once. Only CD45RO-negative cells positively selected for CCR7 counted as naive CD8 cells, so terminally differentiated effector memory CD45RA+ cells were excluded. Trimming removed 2 bases at V and 5 bases at J, with 15 bases between. Germline loops: CDR1 SGHAT, CDR2 FQNNGV. There are 15 residues in the CDR3. The sample was naive CD8+ T cells sorted from blood. The chain has TRBV11-2 and TRBJ1-2, with D possibly being TRBD1 (6 bases). This clonotype was obtained from a young man in good health. In nucleotides, the CDR3 is TGTGCCAGCAGCTTAAGTTCCGGGGGGCCTTATGGCTACACCTTC. This encodes CASSLSSGGPYGYTF.